This T cell receptor (beta chain) appears in the sequencing data of a study of blood T cell repertoires in COVID-19. Study-level background: Acute-phase and convalescent COVID-19 samples originated in the United States, Italy and Spain. PBMCs, B-cell-depleted T cells, or T cells provided the cDNA or gDNA that made up the material.

CDR3 length: 11 amino acids. In the original processing: From reference gene primer amplification, estimates of nucleated cell counts were derived. The repertoire was sequenced with immunoSEQ multiplex PCR; TCRdb's copy has only in-frame clones and lacks some. That table furnishes V, J and clone size, whereas the DNA furnished D and trimming. The repertoire includes over 150,000 clones, 60% to 85% of them detected once, and approximately 8% sits in the top ten. The material sequenced was peripheral blood. The sequence derives from a man aged 55 to 70 with acute or convalescent COVID-19. This chain connects TRBV21-1 to TRBJ2-7; TRBD1, the table's D call, was not compared with the DNA. TRBV21-1 is labeled a pseudogene. CDR3 nucleotides: TGTGCCAGCAGCAAGGGCCACGAGCAGTACTTC. Protein: CASSKGHEQYF.